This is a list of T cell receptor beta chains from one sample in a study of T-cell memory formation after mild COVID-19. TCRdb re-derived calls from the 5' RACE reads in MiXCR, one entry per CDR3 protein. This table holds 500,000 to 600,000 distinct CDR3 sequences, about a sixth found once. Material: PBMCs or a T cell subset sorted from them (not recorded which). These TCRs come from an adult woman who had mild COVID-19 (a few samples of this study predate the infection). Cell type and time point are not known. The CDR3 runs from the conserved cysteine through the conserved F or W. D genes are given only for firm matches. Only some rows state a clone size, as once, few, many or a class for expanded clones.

CDR3nt: TGTGCCAGCAGCCCCAGTGGGGGGACCCAGTACTTC
CDR3aa: CASSPSGGTQYF
j_gene: TRBJ2-5
v_gene: TRBV11-3
abundance: few
d_gene: .

CDR3nt: TGTGCTAGTGGTATCCTCTCCGGGACAGGAGGAGAGACCCAGTACTTC
CDR3aa: CASGILSGTGGETQYF
j_gene: TRBJ2-5
v_gene: TRBV12-5
abundance: few
d_gene: TRBD1

CDR3nt: TGTGCCAGCAGCCTTCGAGGGACTGACTCACCCCTCCACTTT
CDR3aa: CASSLRGTDSPLHF
j_gene: TRBJ1-6
v_gene: TRBV9
abundance: few
d_gene: .

CDR3nt: TGTGCCAGCAGCTTAGCCACGCGGCGGGACGAGCAGTTCTTC
CDR3aa: CASSLATRRDEQFF
j_gene: TRBJ2-1
v_gene: TRBV7-2
abundance: few
d_gene: .

CDR3nt: TGTGCCAGCAGAAGGACTAGCGGGAGGGTCGACGAGCAGTACTTC
CDR3aa: CASRRTSGRVDEQYF
j_gene: TRBJ2-7
v_gene: TRBV11-2
abundance: .
d_gene: TRBD2

CDR3nt: TGCAGTGCTAGAGATTTTAGCGGGAGGACCCAAGAGACCCAGTACTTC
CDR3aa: CSARDFSGRTQETQYF
j_gene: TRBJ2-5
v_gene: TRBV20-1
abundance: .
d_gene: TRBD2

CDR3nt: TGTGCCAGCAGCCGCCCGCAGGCTGGGAAGGAGACCCAGTACTTC
CDR3aa: CASSRPQAGKETQYF
j_gene: TRBJ2-5
v_gene: TRBV7-9
abundance: many
d_gene: .

CDR3nt: TGTGCCAGCAGCCTAACACCGGGACAGAGCCATGGCTACACCTTC
CDR3aa: CASSLTPGQSHGYTF
j_gene: TRBJ1-2
v_gene: TRBV7-3
abundance: few
d_gene: TRBD1

CDR3nt: TGTGCCAGCAGTTACCTACAGGGGGCAGTGGTGCAGTTCTTC
CDR3aa: CASSYLQGAVVQFF
j_gene: TRBJ2-1
v_gene: TRBV6-6
abundance: .
d_gene: TRBD1

CDR3nt: TGTGCCAGCTCCCCGGGGGTGCAGGGGCCCGAAGGCATGAACACTGAAGCTTTCTTT
CDR3aa: CASSPGVQGPEGMNTEAFF
j_gene: TRBJ1-1
v_gene: TRBV12-3/TRBV12-4
abundance: .
d_gene: .

CDR3nt: TGCGCCAGCAGCTTGGCCCTAAACTACGAGCAGTACTTC
CDR3aa: CASSLALNYEQYF
j_gene: TRBJ2-7
v_gene: TRBV5-1
abundance: few
d_gene: .

CDR3nt: TGTGCCAGCAGTCCCCCGGGACAGGGGAAAGAGACCCAGTACTTC
CDR3aa: CASSPPGQGKETQYF
j_gene: TRBJ2-5
v_gene: TRBV28
abundance: many
d_gene: TRBD1

CDR3nt: TGTGCCAGCAGCCAGCTCGGGACTAGCGGAAACAATGAGCAGTTCTTC
CDR3aa: CASSQLGTSGNNEQFF
j_gene: TRBJ2-1
v_gene: TRBV4-2
abundance: .
d_gene: TRBD2

CDR3nt: TGTGCCAGCAGTTTGACAGGGTTAAGTCAGCCCCAGCATTTT
CDR3aa: CASSLTGLSQPQHF
j_gene: TRBJ1-5
v_gene: TRBV12-3/TRBV12-4
abundance: many
d_gene: TRBD1

CDR3nt: TGTGCCAGCAGCCAAGATTTGACAGGGGGGCGGGAAAAACTGTTTTTT
CDR3aa: CASSQDLTGGREKLFF
j_gene: TRBJ1-4
v_gene: TRBV4-2
abundance: .
d_gene: TRBD1

CDR3nt: TGTGCCAGCAGCTCTATCATGGCCGGTGAGCAGTTCTTC
CDR3aa: CASSSIMAGEQFF
j_gene: TRBJ2-1
v_gene: TRBV7-9
abundance: few
d_gene: .

CDR3nt: TGTGCCAGCAGACCCTCGTCCACAGATACGCAGTATTTT
CDR3aa: CASRPSSTDTQYF
j_gene: TRBJ2-3
v_gene: TRBV12-3/TRBV12-4
abundance: many
d_gene: .

CDR3nt: TGTGCCAGCATGAGACAGGTCAATGAGCAGTTCTTC
CDR3aa: CASMRQVNEQFF
j_gene: TRBJ2-1
v_gene: TRBV7-2
abundance: few
d_gene: .

CDR3nt: TGCAGCGGCCAGGGACTAGCGGGAGTAAATACGCAGTATTTT
CDR3aa: CSGQGLAGVNTQYF
j_gene: TRBJ2-3
v_gene: TRBV29-1
abundance: .
d_gene: TRBD2

CDR3nt: TGCAGTGCTGCAGGGGGCACTGGGGCCAACGTCCTGACTTTC
CDR3aa: CSAAGGTGANVLTF
j_gene: TRBJ2-6
v_gene: TRBV20-1
abundance: few
d_gene: TRBD1

CDR3nt: TGTGCCAGCAGCGTACGTGGCGCGGGGGGGCCGACGGATGAGACCCAGTACTTC
CDR3aa: CASSVRGAGGPTDETQYF
j_gene: TRBJ2-5
v_gene: TRBV9
abundance: .
d_gene: TRBD2

CDR3nt: TGTGCCAGCAGCCAGTCGAGCGGGAGGCAAGAGCAGTACTTC
CDR3aa: CASSQSSGRQEQYF
j_gene: TRBJ2-7
v_gene: TRBV14
abundance: .
d_gene: TRBD2

CDR3nt: TGTGCCAGCAGTTTAAGGCAGGGGGCTCACTATGGCTACACCTTC
CDR3aa: CASSLRQGAHYGYTF
j_gene: TRBJ1-2
v_gene: TRBV12-3/TRBV12-4
abundance: .
d_gene: TRBD1

CDR3nt: TGTGCCAGCAGCGTGGGACTTCGGAATGAGCAGTTCTTC
CDR3aa: CASSVGLRNEQFF
j_gene: TRBJ2-1
v_gene: TRBV5-5
abundance: many
d_gene: .

CDR3nt: TGTGCCAGCAGGGGACTAGCGGGACCCTTTAGCTCCTACGAGCAGTACTTC
CDR3aa: CASRGLAGPFSSYEQYF
j_gene: TRBJ2-7
v_gene: TRBV2
abundance: .
d_gene: TRBD2

CDR3nt: TGCAGTGCTAGGGGGGTAGGTCAGCCCCAGCATTTT
CDR3aa: CSARGVGQPQHF
j_gene: TRBJ1-5
v_gene: TRBV20-1
abundance: few
d_gene: .

CDR3nt: TGTGCCAGCAGGCCGGGACACAACACCGGGGAGCTGTTTTTT
CDR3aa: CASRPGHNTGELFF
j_gene: TRBJ2-2
v_gene: TRBV6-6
abundance: .
d_gene: .

CDR3nt: TGTTCCAGCAGTGCCCAGGTCGATGGTAATCGACTGACTTTC
CDR3aa: CSSSAQVDGNRLTF
j_gene: TRBJ2-6
v_gene: TRBV6-5
abundance: .
d_gene: .

CDR3nt: TGTGCCAGCAGCTCCAACGGGGCCCCAGATACGCAGTATTTT
CDR3aa: CASSSNGAPDTQYF
j_gene: TRBJ2-3
v_gene: TRBV27
abundance: .
d_gene: .

CDR3nt: TGCGCCAGCAGTCATGGACAGGGCAGCTCTGGGGCCAACGTCCTGACTTTC
CDR3aa: CASSHGQGSSGANVLTF
j_gene: TRBJ2-6
v_gene: TRBV5-1
abundance: few
d_gene: TRBD1

CDR3nt: TGTGCCAGCAGCTCCGTAGGACAGCCTGGCACAGATACGCAGTATTTT
CDR3aa: CASSSVGQPGTDTQYF
j_gene: TRBJ2-3
v_gene: TRBV7-8
abundance: .
d_gene: .

CDR3nt: TGTGCCAGCTCACCAAGGGAGGTTAGGACTGAAGCTTTCTTT
CDR3aa: CASSPREVRTEAFF
j_gene: TRBJ1-1
v_gene: TRBV18
abundance: few
d_gene: .

CDR3nt: TGCGCCAGCAGCTCGGGGGACGGGCCGGGGCCCCAGCATTTT
CDR3aa: CASSSGDGPGPQHF
j_gene: TRBJ1-5
v_gene: TRBV5-1
abundance: few
d_gene: .

CDR3nt: TGCAGTGCCTCCCTGGCGCACTCTGGGGCCAACGTCCTGACTTTC
CDR3aa: CSASLAHSGANVLTF
j_gene: TRBJ2-6
v_gene: TRBV20-1
abundance: .
d_gene: .

CDR3nt: TGTGCCAGCAGCTCACCCATAGGTGATGAGCAGTTCTTC
CDR3aa: CASSSPIGDEQFF
j_gene: TRBJ2-1
v_gene: TRBV7-8
abundance: .
d_gene: .

CDR3nt: TGTGCCAGCAGCTCGAGACTAGCGATGCCCTACGAGCAGTACTTC
CDR3aa: CASSSRLAMPYEQYF
j_gene: TRBJ2-7
v_gene: TRBV13
abundance: .
d_gene: TRBD2

CDR3nt: TGTGCCAGCAGTTTATCAGGCTCTGGAAACACCATATATTTT
CDR3aa: CASSLSGSGNTIYF
j_gene: TRBJ1-3
v_gene: TRBV12-3/TRBV12-4
abundance: many
d_gene: .

CDR3nt: TGTGCCAGCAGCCCAAGGGCCGCAAGCGGGGCAACCTACGAGCAGTACTTC
CDR3aa: CASSPRAASGATYEQYF
j_gene: TRBJ2-7
v_gene: TRBV7-9
abundance: .
d_gene: TRBD2

CDR3nt: TGTGCCTGGAGACGGGTAAGCGAGCAGTACTTC
CDR3aa: CAWRRVSEQYF
j_gene: TRBJ2-7
v_gene: TRBV30
abundance: .
d_gene: .

CDR3nt: TGTGCCAGCAGTTCCTGGATTACCTACGAGCAGTACTTC
CDR3aa: CASSSWITYEQYF
j_gene: TRBJ2-7
v_gene: TRBV27
abundance: few
d_gene: .

CDR3nt: TGTGCCACCCTGACAGGGAACGAGCAGTACTTC
CDR3aa: CATLTGNEQYF
j_gene: TRBJ2-7
v_gene: TRBV7-9
abundance: .
d_gene: TRBD1

CDR3nt: TGTGCCAGCAGCCAACTCCCGGGGAATGAGCAGTTCTTC
CDR3aa: CASSQLPGNEQFF
j_gene: TRBJ2-1
v_gene: TRBV4-2
abundance: few
d_gene: .

CDR3nt: TGTGCCAGCAGTTTCGCGGACTACGAGCAGTACTTC
CDR3aa: CASSFADYEQYF
j_gene: TRBJ2-7
v_gene: TRBV28
abundance: many
d_gene: .

CDR3nt: TGTGCCAGCAGTTACTCGACAGGGGGCCACGAAAAACTGTTTTTT
CDR3aa: CASSYSTGGHEKLFF
j_gene: TRBJ1-4
v_gene: TRBV6-5
abundance: .
d_gene: TRBD1